This TCR beta chain was identified during a study of CD8 T cells in ankylosing spondylitis. Study-level points and caveats: Several highly homologous variants made up a TCR beta motif, and this motif appeared characteristic of ankylosing spondylitis blood. Disease-linked clones were reportedly significantly enriched in matched ankylosing spondylitis synovial fluid. Disease-linked clones bore a CD8+ phenotype, appearing relatively rarely in peripheral blood.

TCRdb reprocessed the 5' RACE reads with MiXCR, giving one entry per CDR3 protein. In the table there are fewer than 550,000 distinct CDR3 sequences, about 5.2% of which are singletons. Remarks on this clonotype: Antigen: not known.

The V gene's germline CDR1 is WSHSY and CDR2 SAAADI. This CDR3 comprises 14 residues. With 6 bases clipped from V and 4 bases from J, the junction kept 4 bases outside the gene matches. This chain links TRBV10-2 with TRBJ2-1; 9 nucleotides line up with TRBD2. The source is a male donor with ankylosing spondylitis. Sequences were obtained from blood, either unsorted or a sorted T cell fraction (not recorded which). For the CDR3, the DNA is TGCGCCAGCAGCACGGGACTAGCATACAATGAGCAGTTCTTC. The encoded protein is CASSTGLAYNEQFF.